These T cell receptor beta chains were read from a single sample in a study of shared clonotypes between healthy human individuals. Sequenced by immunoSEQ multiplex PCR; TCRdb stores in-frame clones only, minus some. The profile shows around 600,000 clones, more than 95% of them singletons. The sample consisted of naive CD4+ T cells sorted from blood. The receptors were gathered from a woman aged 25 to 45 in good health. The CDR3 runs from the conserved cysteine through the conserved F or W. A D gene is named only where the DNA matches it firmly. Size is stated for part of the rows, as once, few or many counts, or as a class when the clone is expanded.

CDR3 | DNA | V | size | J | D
CSGRWGHGYTF | TGCAGCGGCCGATGGGGGCATGGCTACACCTTC | TRBV29-1 | few | TRBJ1-2 | .
CASSYERGNTIYF | TGTGCCAGCAGTTACGAGCGAGGAAACACCATATATTTT | TRBV6-5 | . | TRBJ1-3 | .
CASSLGAGGLRPGELFF | TGTGCCAGCAGTTTGGGAGCGGGAGGACTTCGACCCGGGGAGCTGTTTTTT | TRBV27 | once | TRBJ2-2 | TRBD2
CASSSGPDNTGEQYF | TGTGCCAGCAGTTCGGGACCCGATAATACGGGCGAGCAGTACTTC | TRBV28 | . | TRBJ2-7 | .
CASREQSSGANVLTF | TGTGCCAGCAGGGAGCAGAGCTCTGGGGCCAACGTCCTGACTTTC | TRBV2 | . | TRBJ2-6 | .
CASSLYPLGRALSYEQYF | TGTGCCAGCAGCTTATACCCTTTGGGGAGGGCCCTTTCCTACGAGCAGTACTTC | TRBV7-2 | . | TRBJ2-7 | TRBD2
CASSKAIASSPYEQYF | TGTGCCAGCAGCAAAGCGATCGCTAGTTCCCCCTACGAGCAGTACTTC | TRBV21-1 | . | TRBJ2-7 | .
CASRGLGTEAFF | TGTGCCAGCAGGGGTTTGGGCACTGAAGCTTTCTTT | TRBV19 | . | TRBJ1-1 | .
CASSLALADLPYEQYF | TGCGCCAGCAGCTTGGCCCTAGCGGACTTACCCTACGAGCAGTACTTC | TRBV5-1 | . | TRBJ2-7 | TRBD2
CASSPRQGDNEQFF | TGTGCCAGCAGCCCGAGGCAGGGGGACAATGAGCAGTTCTTC | TRBV11-3 | . | TRBJ2-1 | TRBD1
CASSPDQAKNIQYF | TGCGCCAGCAGCCCGGACCAAGCCAAAAACATTCAGTACTTC | TRBV5-1 | . | TRBJ2-4 | .
CASSLERDPYNEQFF | TGCGCCAGCAGCCTGGAGCGGGACCCCTACAATGAGCAGTTCTTC | TRBV5-1 | . | TRBJ2-1 | TRBD2
CASSLGRQRLNTGELFF | TGTGCCAGCAGTTTAGGTCGCCAGAGACTTAACACCGGGGAGCTGTTTTTT | TRBV28 | . | TRBJ2-2 | .
CASSLARNTGELFF | TGTGCCAGCAGCTTGGCCAGGAACACCGGGGAGCTGTTTTTT | TRBV5-4 | . | TRBJ2-2 | .
CASSPTRTNEQFF | TGTGCCAGCAGCCCCACACGGACCAATGAGCAGTTCTTC | TRBV5-6 | . | TRBJ2-1 | .